These 32 T cell receptor beta chains originate from one sample sequenced in a study of type 1 regulatory T cells. Each CDR3 protein gets one entry after TCRdb re-called the reads with MiXCR. The data contain about 74,000 distinct CDR3 sequences, around 60% of them singletons. Antigens for these TCRs are unknown. Sequencing was performed on cultured T cells, either the whole culture or a sorted T cell fraction (not recorded which). Subset in this sample: Tr1-enriched cell product generated in vitro against host alloantigens. These receptors were collected from a human donor in good health.

In DNA, the CDR3 is TGTGCCAGCAGTTTAGCAGCCTTAGCGGGAGCTTACAATGAGCAGTTCTTC. Protein product: CASSLAALAGAYNEQFF. This chain uses TRBV28 with TRBJ2-1; 9 nucleotides line up with TRBD2. Germline assignment: CDR1 MDHEN and CDR2 SYDVKM. The CDR3 has 17 residues. V was clipped by 2 bases and J by 4 bases; unmatched bases: 9.

V gene TRBV10-3 combines with J gene TRBJ1-1, with D maybe TRBD1 (6 bases). This CDR3 spans 13 amino acids. With 3 bases removed from V and 1 base from J, the gap between germline ends came to 6 bases. Germline V CDR1 and CDR2: ENHRY, SYGVKD. CDR3 loop: CAISDRGNTEAFF. The CDR3 DNA follows: TGTGCCATCAGTGACAGGGGGAACACTGAAGCTTTCTTT.

The chain joins TRBV18 to TRBJ2-1, with D unclear. The CDR3 consists of 15 residues. CDR1 KGHSH and CDR2 LQKENI come from the germline V gene. Trimming removed 0 bases at V and 10 bases at J, with 16 bases between. The CDR3, as DNA: TGTGCCAGCTCACCACCCTCGCAGAGGTGGGAAGAGCAGTTCTTC. This translates into CASSPPSQRWEEQFF. Full variable domain (missing parts from reference TRBV18 and TRBJ2-1): NAGVMQNPRHLVRRRGQEARLRCSPMKGHSHVYWYRQLPEEGLKFMVYLQKENIIDESGMPKERFSAEFPKEGPSILRIQQVVRGDSAAYFCASSPPSQRWEEQFFGPGTRLTVL.

The chain employs TRBV27 and TRBJ2-1, with 7 nucleotides matching TRBD2. V shed 3 bases, J shed 8 bases, and the junction held 10 bases outside the gene matches. There are 15 residues in the CDR3. Germline V lookup: CDR1 MNHEY, CDR2 SMNVEV (reference sequence). In DNA, the CDR3 is TGTGCCAGCAGTTTCGAGACGGGAGGAGTGGATGAGCAGTTCTTC. Protein sequence: CASSFETGGVDEQFF.

This clonotype came up once. J is TRBJ2-5 and V is TRBV20-1; possible D gene TRBD1, 6 bases. This CDR3 is 15 amino acids long. Trimming took off 1 base at V and 2 bases at J, with 14 bases between the two ends. Per germline, CDR1 DFQATT and CDR2 SNEGSKA (reference sequence). CDR3 protein: CSARVTGHKQETQYF. In DNA form, the CDR3 reads TGCAGTGCTAGAGTTACAGGGCATAAACAAGAGACCCAGTACTTC.

The chain links TRBV12-3 or TRBV12-4 to TRBJ1-2, with unresolved D. Deletions cut 3 bases from V and 3 bases from J, with 8 bases between. This CDR3 contains 13 residues. CDR3 sequence (DNA): TGTGCCAGCAGTTTTCTGGGCTACTATGGCTACACCTTC. It is translated as CASSFLGYYGYTF.

This sequence joins TRBV7-2 and TRBJ1-5, with D tentatively TRBD1 (6 bases). CDR1 is SGHTA and CDR2 is FQGNSA in the germline V gene. Trimming pared 1 base from V and 7 bases from J, leaving 23 bases between. The length of the CDR3 is 18 residues. The CDR3 spells CASSLGVRDKFLLQPQHF. The CDR3 region has the DNA TGTGCCAGCAGCTTAGGGGTCCGGGACAAATTTTTATTACAGCCCCAGCATTTT.

As concerns this clonotype: One junction end does not reproduce the germline sequence, and a read error may be involved. V and J are TRBV5-1 and TRBJ2-1, with unresolved D. There are 11 residues in the CDR3. Germline CDR1 and CDR2: SGHRS and YFSETQ. CDR3 nucleotide sequence: TGCACCAGCAGCGCTTACAATGAGCAGTTCTTC. Protein product: CTSSAYNEQFF. The whole variable domain, remainder taken from reference TRBV5-1 and TRBJ2-1, is KAGVTQTPRYLIKTRGQQVTLSCSPISGHRSVSWYQQTPGQGLQFLFEYFSETQRNKGNFPGRFSGRQFSNSRSEMNVSTLELGDSALYLCTSSAYNEQFFGPGTRLTVL.

CDR3 coding DNA: TGCGCCAGCAGCCAAGACGGAGGGAGGAGTTACGAGCAGTACTTC. It specifies CASSQDGGRSYEQYF. The V call is TRBV4-1, the J call TRBJ2-7; D is perhaps TRBD2 (6 bases). Germline CDR1 and CDR2: MGHRA and YSYEKL. The CDR3 runs to 15 residues. V lost 0 bases and J lost 4, with 13 bases in between.

The J gene is TRBJ2-3, the V gene TRBV20-1; TRBD2 is a possible D gene (7 bases). This CDR3 is 14 amino acids long. V lost 1 base to trimming and J lost 3 bases, with 11 bases between them. The germline CDR1 and CDR2 sequences are DFQATT and SNEGSKA (reference sequence). The CDR3 coding sequence is TGCAGTGCTAGAGTTAGGGGGGGTACAGATACGCAGTATTTT. Its translation: CSARVRGGTDTQYF.

J is TRBJ2-7 and V is TRBV9; tentatively, D is TRBD1 or TRBD2 (5 bases each). V was pared by 3 bases and J by 6 bases, with 13 bases between. The length of the CDR3 is 13 residues. CDR1 and CDR2 from the germline V gene are SGDLS and YYNGEE. The CDR3 region has the DNA TGTGCCAGCAGCGAGCAGGGAGAGGGCGAGCAGTACTTC. The encoded protein is CASSEQGEGEQYF.

Written as DNA, the CDR3 is TGCGCCAGCAGCTTATTGGGACGTCAGACGGGCGGCTACACCTTC. Protein product: CASSLLGRQTGGYTF. The gene calls are TRBV5-1 and TRBJ1-2; TRBD1 is a possible D gene (5 bases). V was clipped by 2 bases and J by 8 bases, with 19 bases between them. CDR3 size: 15 residues. Germline lookup yields CDR1 SGHRS and CDR2 YFSETQ.

In its sample, this clonotype was seen a few times. This chain uses TRBV6-1 with TRBJ2-1; no clear D gene. Germline CDR1 is MNHNS and CDR2 is SASEGT. The V and J ends lost 0 bases and 12 bases respectively, with 9 bases between them. The CDR3 consists of 12 residues. As DNA, the CDR3 is TGTGCCAGCAGTGAAGCCGTCGTAGGGCAGTTCTTC. This encodes CASSEAVVGQFF.

About this clonotype itself: This may arise from a read error, as a much more abundant clone is one base away. Here the CDR3 DNA reads TGTGCCAGTAAATCGGGAGTTGGTCGTCATACTGAGCAGTACTTC. The encoded protein is CASKSGVGRHTEQYF. The V gene is TRBV19, the J gene TRBJ2-7, with D possibly matching TRBD2 (6 bases). Germline V lookup: CDR1 LNHDA, CDR2 SQIVND (reference sequence). The V end was cut by 7 bases, the J end by 7 bases, with 23 bases between. The CDR3 extends over 15 amino acids. The full variable domain, its missing parts supplied by reference TRBV19 and TRBJ2-7, is DGGITQSPKYLFRKEGQNVTLSCEQNLNHDAMYWYRQDPGQGLRLIYYSQIVNDFQKGDIAEGYSVSREKKESFPLTVTSAQKNPTAFYLCASKSGVGRHTEQYFGPGTRLTVT.

The rearrangement uses TRBV20-1 and TRBJ2-1, with D hard to call. Deletions cut 6 bases from V and 8 bases from J, with 14 bases between. Germline values: CDR1 DFQATT, CDR2 SNEGSKA (reference sequence). The CDR3 consists of 12 residues. The CDR3 region has the DNA TGCAGTGCCAGGCTGGGCGTTGATGAGCAGTTCTTC. Amino acid sequence: CSARLGVDEQFF.

V is TRBV4-2 and J is TRBJ1-4, with D tentatively TRBD1 (6 bases). Germline V gives CDR1 LGHNA, CDR2 YNFKEQ. The CDR3 totals 16 residues. V lost 1 base to trimming and J lost 8 bases, with 17 bases between them. Here the CDR3 reads CASSQVGQGSGEKLFF. DNA of the CDR3: TGTGCCAGCAGCCAAGTGGGTCAGGGGTCGGGGGAAAAACTGTTTTTT.

This chain joins TRBV12-3 or TRBV12-4 and TRBJ2-1, with a tentative D call TRBD1 (6 bases). CDR3 length equals 14 residues. The germline V and J ends were trimmed by 5 bases and 5 bases, with 13 bases remaining between them. The CDR3 DNA follows: TGTGCCAGCAGTGTGGCCGGGACACACAATGAGCAGTTCTTC. Translating it yields CASSVAGTHNEQFF.

The chain joins TRBV10-3 to TRBJ2-7; D possibly corresponds to TRBD1 (5 bases). Between the trimmed V and J ends, which lost 10 bases and 2 bases, there was a span of 15 bases. CDR1 and CDR2 (germline): ENHRY, SYGVKD. The CDR3 is 13 residues long. The CDR3 coding sequence is TGTGCCACCCAGGGATTAGGGACCTACGAGCAGTACTTC. It is translated as CATQGLGTYEQYF.

This rearrangement joins TRBV29-1 to TRBJ2-1, with 16 bases matching TRBD2. The CDR3 has 16 amino acids. The junction had 6 bases not matched to a gene; V was cut back by 3 bases and J by 7 bases. CDR1 is SQVTM and CDR2 is ANQGSEA in the germline V gene. The CDR3 spells CSVDGTSGRVGNEQFF. The CDR3, as DNA: TGCAGCGTTGACGGGACTAGCGGGAGGGTAGGGAATGAGCAGTTCTTC.

This clonotype came up a few times. The CDR3 here is CSATDRGFWETQYF. CDR3 sequence (DNA): TGCAGTGCTACTGACAGGGGTTTTTGGGAGACCCAGTACTTC. The rearrangement uses TRBV20-1 and TRBJ2-5, with TRBD1 matching 8 bases. Germline assignment: CDR1 DFQATT and CDR2 SNEGSKA (reference sequence). CDR3 length: 14 amino acids. The V gene end was trimmed by 4 bases and the J gene end by 5 bases; junction bases not matched to a gene: 9.

The V gene is TRBV3-1, the J gene TRBJ2-2; D unresolved. The CDR3 has 17 amino acids. V was cut by 0 bases and J by 6 bases, with 17 bases left in between. Germline CDR1 is LGHDT and CDR2 is YNNKEL (reference sequence). The CDR3 is CASSQDWSLLTPGELFF. CDR3 coding DNA: TGTGCCAGCAGCCAAGATTGGAGCCTCCTCACGCCCGGGGAGCTGTTTTTT.

The V gene is TRBV30, the J gene TRBJ1-2; D is perhaps TRBD1 (5 bases). The CDR3 runs 16 residues. The germline V gene has CDR1 GTSNPN and CDR2 SVGIG (reference sequence). V shed 6 bases and J shed 0 bases, with 20 bases lying between them. The CDR3: CACPLLGRQANYGYTF. The CDR3, as DNA: TGTGCCTGCCCACTATTGGGACGGCAAGCTAACTATGGCTACACCTTC.

The rearrangement joins TRBV7-9 to TRBJ2-2, with D unresolved. The V and J ends lost 1 base and 0 bases respectively, with 12 bases between them. This CDR3 comprises 17 residues. Germline values: CDR1 SEHNR, CDR2 FQNEAQ (reference sequence). This chain's CDR3 is CASSLGLGSPNTGELFF. CDR3 nucleotides: TGTGCCAGCAGCTTAGGCCTTGGGTCCCCGAACACCGGGGAGCTGTTTTTT.

The chain is built from TRBV20-1 and TRBJ1-1; D not certain. Germline-derived CDR1 and CDR2 are DFQATT and SNEGSKA (reference sequence). The CDR3 spans 12 residues. CDR3 in amino acids: CMPLHKNTEAFF. Here the CDR3 DNA reads TGCATGCCCTTACACAAGAACACTGAAGCTTTCTTT.

This chain joins TRBV5-1 and TRBJ2-5; weak D call: TRBD1 (6 bases). V lost 0 bases and J 2 bases, leaving 11 bases between the germline ends. The CDR3 is 15 residues long. CDR1 is SGHRS and CDR2 is YFSETQ in the germline V gene. The DNA of the CDR3 is TGCGCCAGCAGCTTGGTTGACAGGAATCAAGAGACCCAGTACTTC. Translation gives CASSLVDRNQETQYF.

A few counts support this clonotype. V and J are TRBV7-3 and TRBJ2-2, with 11 positions matching TRBD1. J lost 2 bases, V lost 8 bases, and 7 bases had no gene match. This CDR3 region has 16 residues. Germline V CDR1 and CDR2: SGHTA, FQGTGA. This CDR3 reads CASGPGQGANTGELFF. CDR3 DNA sequence: TGTGCCAGCGGACCCGGACAGGGGGCAAACACCGGGGAGCTGTTTTTT.

This clonotype was found a few times. This chain links TRBV7-2 with TRBJ2-5, with D hard to call. Germline V gene data show CDR1 as SGHTA and CDR2 as FQGNSA. The CDR3 covers 13 residues. Trimming cost V 5 bases and J 5 bases, with 12 bases left between them. The CDR3 loop is CASSPSVRETQYF. In DNA form, the CDR3 reads TGTGCCAGCAGCCCCTCGGTTCGGGAGACCCAGTACTTC.

The V gene is TRBV20-1, the J gene TRBJ1-3; D not resolved. V was cut by 6 bases and J by 2 bases, with 14 bases left in between. Germline V gives CDR1 DFQATT, CDR2 SNEGSKA (reference sequence). The CDR3 loop spans 14 amino acids. CDR3 sequence: CSAGGAGAGNTIYF. In DNA, the CDR3 is TGCAGTGCCGGAGGAGCGGGAGCTGGAAACACCATATATTTT.

This clonotype was seen many times. This chain connects TRBV3-1 to TRBJ2-5; D is tentatively TRBD1 or TRBD2 (5 bases each). CDR1 and CDR2 (germline): LGHDT, YNNKEL (reference sequence). CDR3 length: 14 amino acids. Between the trimmed V and J ends, which lost 1 base and 4 bases, there was a span of 10 bases. CDR3 in amino acids: CASSQAGRPETQYF. Written as DNA, the CDR3 is TGTGCCAGCAGCCAAGCGGGGCGTCCAGAGACCCAGTACTTC.

The rearrangement joins TRBV5-4 to TRBJ1-1; the match to TRBD1 covers 7 bases. The CDR3 covers 14 residues. The J segment lost 6 bases and the V segment lost 2 bases, leaving 7 bases of the junction unmatched. Germline V gene sequence: CDR1 SGHNT, CDR2 YYREEE (reference sequence). The CDR3 sequence is CASSFRGKGPEAFF. CDR3 bases: TGTGCCAGCAGCTTCAGGGGGAAGGGCCCTGAAGCTTTCTTT.

CDR3 region: CASSRGLAGETQYF. CDR3 nucleotides: TGTGCCAGCAGCCGGGGACTAGCGGGAGAGACCCAGTACTTC. The chain couples TRBV4-2 to TRBJ2-5; 12 nucleotides align to TRBD2. Germline CDR1 reads LGHNA; CDR2 reads YNFKEQ. CDR3 length: 14 amino acids. Trimming cost V 4 bases and J 4 bases; bases outside gene matches: 1.

The chain combines TRBV12-3 or TRBV12-4 with TRBJ2-6; D remains unclear. Trimming removed 8 bases from V and 0 bases from J, with 5 bases in between. The CDR3 runs 13 residues. The CDR3 nucleotides are TGTGCCAGCGGATCCTCTGGGGCCAACGTCCTGACTTTC. This codes for CASGSSGANVLTF.